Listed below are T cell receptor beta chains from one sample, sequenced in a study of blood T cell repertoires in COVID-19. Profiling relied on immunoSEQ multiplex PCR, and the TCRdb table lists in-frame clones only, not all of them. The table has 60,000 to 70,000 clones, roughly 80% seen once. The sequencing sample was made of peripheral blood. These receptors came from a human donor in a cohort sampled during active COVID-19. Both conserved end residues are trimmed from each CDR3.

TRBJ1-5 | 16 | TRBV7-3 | ASSLVGQGASSNQPQH
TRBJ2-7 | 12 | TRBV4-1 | ASSLDRRAYEQY
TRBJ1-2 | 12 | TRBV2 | ANSKDRGLRGYT
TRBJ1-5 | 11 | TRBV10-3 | AISESGGQPQH
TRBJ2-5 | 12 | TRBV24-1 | ATSDLRQGWTQY
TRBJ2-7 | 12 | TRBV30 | AWSDGGDIHEQY
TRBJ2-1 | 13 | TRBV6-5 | ASSYGPGEDNEQF
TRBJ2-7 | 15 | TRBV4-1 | ASSHIPGQASSYEQY
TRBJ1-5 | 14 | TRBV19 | ASSSLTGWSNQPQH
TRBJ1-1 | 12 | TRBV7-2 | ASSRRQGRAEAF
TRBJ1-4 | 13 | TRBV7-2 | ASSRDRATNEKLF
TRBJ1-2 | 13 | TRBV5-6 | ASSLGLQGRGGYT
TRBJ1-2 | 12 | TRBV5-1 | ASSSRDSGYGYT
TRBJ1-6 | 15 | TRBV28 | ASRRSPEVYYNSPLH
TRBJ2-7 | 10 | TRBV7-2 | ASSLAVGQKY
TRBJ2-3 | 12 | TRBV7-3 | ASSYSGSTDTQY
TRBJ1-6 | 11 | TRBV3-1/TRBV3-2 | ASSQDPGSPLH
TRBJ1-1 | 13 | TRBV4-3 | ASSQRTGRNTEAF
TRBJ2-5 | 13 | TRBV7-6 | ASSLGSRGGETQY
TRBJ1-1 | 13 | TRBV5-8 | ASSLWSNMNTEAF
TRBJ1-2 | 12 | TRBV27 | ASSLRGADYGYT
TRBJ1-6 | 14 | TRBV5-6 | ASSTRKGSYNSPLH
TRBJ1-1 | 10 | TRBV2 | ASSPWNTEAF
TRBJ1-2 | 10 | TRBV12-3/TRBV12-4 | ASSLTVYGYT
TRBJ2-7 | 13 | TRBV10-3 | AISESLTPTYEQY
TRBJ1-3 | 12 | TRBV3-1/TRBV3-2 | ASSRSSGGNTIY
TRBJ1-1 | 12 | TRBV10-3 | AISEYGVSTEAF
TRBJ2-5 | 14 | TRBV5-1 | ASSPGGQRAVETQY
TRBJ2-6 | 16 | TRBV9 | ASSVSLYASSGANVLT
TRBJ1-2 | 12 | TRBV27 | ASKPQGRDYGYT
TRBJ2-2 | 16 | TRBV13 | ASSLSPHSSSNTGELF
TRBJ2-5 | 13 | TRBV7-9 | ASSLSLAGPETQY
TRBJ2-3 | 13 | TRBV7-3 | ASSTGLAGTDTQY
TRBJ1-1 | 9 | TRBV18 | ASSLDTEAF